In this sample, the clone carrying this T cell receptor (beta chain) turned up a few times. No antigen is known for it. Trimming took 1 base from V and 3 from J, leaving 6 bases between them. The CDR3 has 13 amino acids. Germline CDR1 is DFQATT and CDR2 is SNEGSKA (reference sequence). This sample is drawn from a study of T cells after yellow fever vaccination. Study-wide findings and caveats: Clones that expanded after primary vaccination mostly reappeared after the booster (over 95% CD4, about 89% CD8). One caveat is that FACS-sorted repertoires could contain abundant clonotypes contaminating from the bulk population.

Via MiXCR, TCRdb re-called the 5' RACE reads, giving one row per CDR3 protein. This repertoire shows hundreds of thousands of distinct CDR3 sequences, around 21% found once; its top ten account for 14%. Specimen: PBMCs, collected 15 days after the yellow fever booster vaccination. The source is a young man who received the YFV17D yellow fever vaccine. The chain combines TRBV20-1 with TRBJ1-4, with a tentative D call TRBD1 (6 bases). The CDR3 coding sequence is TGCAGTGCTAGAGGACAGGCTAATGAAAAACTGTTTTTT. It encodes CSARGQANEKLFF.